This TCR beta chain was recorded in a study of T cell responses to AZD1222 COVID-19 vaccine. Notes on this clone: Its antigen is not known.

Study-wide findings and caveats: Spike-specific TCR repertoires showed rising breadth and depth after two AZD1222 doses. Mapped onto spike, vaccine-associated CD4 TCRs spanned it and were dominant at 160-218 and 743-854.

Sequencing used immunoSEQ multiplex PCR; TCRdb keeps in-frame clones, though not all of them. The sample records about 150,000 clones, 94% being singletons. With 1 base clipped from V and 10 bases from J, the junction kept 7 bases outside the gene matches. Germline V gene data show CDR1 as SGHRS and CDR2 as YFSETQ. The CDR3 consists of 13 residues. V is TRBV5-1 and J is TRBJ1-2; 7 bases are shared with TRBD1. The source is an adult in good health. This material consisted of peripheral blood, taken on day 0 of AZD1222 vaccination. CDR3 nucleotides: TGCGCCAGCAGCTTGCGGCAGGGGGGGTTCTACACCTTC. Translation gives CASSLRQGGFYTF.